What follows are 7 T cell receptor beta chains derived from one specimen sequenced in a study of immune evolution from preneoplasia to lung adenocarcinoma. Some clones are missing from TCRdb's copy, which holds only in-frame ones; the method was immunoSEQ multiplex PCR. The sample lists under 45,000 clones, approximately 80% occurring once. The sequencing sample was made of FFPE invasive lung adenocarcinoma tissue. These receptors originate from a person in their sixties or seventies with lung adenocarcinoma.

This clone has a handful of counts. This chain uses TRBV19 with TRBJ1-5; no clear D. CDR3 size: 13 residues. V was trimmed by 8 bases and J by 1 base, leaving 9 bases between them. The germline V gene encodes CDR1 LNHDA and CDR2 SQIVND (reference sequence). The CDR3 DNA follows: TGTGCCAGTTCCCGGGCCAGCAATCAGCCCCAGCATTTT. Translating gives CASSRASNQPQHF.

The rearrangement uses TRBV4-1 and TRBJ2-2, with D perhaps being TRBD1 or TRBD2 (5 bases each). Per the germline V gene, CDR1 is MGHRA and CDR2 is YSYEKL. Trimming left V 2 bases short and J 6 bases short, with 25 bases between. The CDR3 length is 19 residues. CDR3 nucleotide sequence: TGCGCCAGCAGCCAACCATCTAGCTCAGGGCGACGGTTTGCCGGGGAGCTGTTTTTT. Its translation is CASSQPSSSGRRFAGELFF.

V and J are TRBV11-2 and TRBJ2-2; D is unclear. CDR3 length equals 16 residues. Looked up from germline, CDR1 is SGHAT and CDR2 is FQNNGV. V was shortened by 2 bases and J by 2 bases, with 12 bases between the two germline ends. CDR3 sequence: CASSLTYTTNTGELFF. The CDR3 DNA is TGTGCCAGCAGCTTAACTTACACGACAAACACCGGGGAGCTGTTTTTT.

The V and J genes are TRBV6-6 and TRBJ2-7; D gene uncertain. Germline V gene data show CDR1 as MNHNY and CDR2 as SVGAGI (reference sequence). The CDR3 has 15 amino acids. The V and J ends lost 5 bases and 6 bases respectively, with 20 bases between them. CDR3 in amino acids: CASSPAQGRRGEQYF. The CDR3 bases are TGTGCCAGCAGTCCAGCCCAAGGCCGCCGAGGCGAGCAGTACTTC.

In its sample, this clone was seen once. The V gene is TRBV7-9, the J gene TRBJ2-1, with D perhaps being TRBD1 or TRBD2 (5 bases each). V was pared by 4 bases and J by 10 bases, with 11 bases between. Germline V lookup: CDR1 SEHNR, CDR2 FQNEAQ (reference sequence). CDR3 length: 12 residues. CDR3 region: CASSSGALEQFF. CDR3 in DNA: TGTGCCAGCAGCTCCGGGGCTTTAGAGCAGTTCTTC.

V usage is TRBV7-9 and J usage is TRBJ1-2; D gene unclear. This CDR3 has 13 residues. The ends were cut back, 5 bases at V and 4 bases at J, with 11 bases in the middle. Looked up from germline, CDR1 is SEHNR and CDR2 is FQNEAQ (reference sequence). The CDR3 protein is CASSPPDSYGYTF. The DNA for the CDR3 is TGTGCCAGCAGCCCGCCGGACTCCTATGGCTACACCTTC.

The chain uses TRBV28 and TRBJ1-1; 11 bases map to TRBD1. From germline, CDR1 is MDHEN and CDR2 SYDVKM. V lost 6 bases and J lost 4; bases outside the gene matches: 1. The CDR3 length is 13 residues. CDR3 in DNA: TGTGCCAGCAGAGGGACAGGGGGCACTGAAGCTTTCTTT. It specifies CASRGTGGTEAFF.